These T cell receptor beta chains were read from a single sample in a study of cytomegalovirus exposure and HLA in healthy donors. The method was immunoSEQ multiplex PCR; TCRdb's version includes in-frame clones alone and lacks a portion of them. The sample contains some 130,000 clones, roughly nine tenths of which appear only once. The sequencing sample was made of PBMCs. These receptors originate from a woman aged 18-30 years in good health and CMV-seronegative. CDR3s include the opening cysteine and the closing phenylalanine or tryptophan. A D gene is named only where the DNA matches it firmly. Clone size is not always given. Where it is, it says once, few, many or a class for expanded clones.

TRBD1	TRBV19	-	TRBJ1-4	TGTGCCAGTAGCCGACAGGGATGGAGGGAAAAACTGTTTTTT	CASSRQGWREKLFF
TRBD1	TRBV6-5	-	TRBJ1-2	TGTGCCAGCAGTCCCACCTACAGGGGGCTTGACGGCTACACCTTC	CASSPTYRGLDGYTF
-	TRBV28	-	TRBJ2-7	TGTGCCAGCAGTGACCCGACTAGGAAGTCCTCCGAGCAGTACTTC	CASSDPTRKSSEQYF
-	TRBV29-1	-	TRBJ1-1	TGCAGCGCCCTGGACTCGAACACTGAAGCTTTCTTT	CSALDSNTEAFF
TRBD2	TRBV6-5	-	TRBJ2-1	TGTGCCAGCAGTTTCCGCGGGACTAGCTATGATGAGCAGTTCTTC	CASSFRGTSYDEQFF
TRBD1	TRBV5-8	-	TRBJ1-5	TGTGCCAGCAGCAAGACAGGGGTCGGCAATCAGCCCCAGCATTTT	CASSKTGVGNQPQHF
TRBD1	TRBV4-1	-	TRBJ1-1	TGCGCCAGCAGCCAACTTTTCCAGGGGGGGAACACTGAAGCTTTCTTT	CASSQLFQGGNTEAFF
TRBD2	TRBV7-9	-	TRBJ2-1	TGTGCCAGCACCGAGATGCGGGGGGGTGAGCAGTTCTTC	CASTEMRGGEQFF
-	TRBV12-5	-	TRBJ1-1	TGTGCTAGTGTTAGTGTATACACTGAAGCTTTCTTT	CASVSVYTEAFF
-	TRBV7-2	once	TRBJ2-5	TGTGCCAGCAGAAAAACTCGCGTAGAGTACTTC	CASRKTRVEYF
TRBD1	TRBV2	-	TRBJ1-6	TGTGCCAGCAGTCCCTTTGGGACAGCTTCACCCCTCCACTTT	CASSPFGTASPLHF
-	TRBV7-7	-	TRBJ2-3	TGTGCTAGCAGCTTAGACACTAGCTCCGGGCAGTATTTT	CASSLDTSSGQYF
TRBD1	TRBV7-3	-	TRBJ2-1	TGTGCCAGCAGCAGGACAGGGACCTACAATGAGCAGTTCTTC	CASSRTGTYNEQFF
-	TRBV19	-	TRBJ2-1	TGTGCCAGTAATGTACAGGGCTCCATATACAATGAGCAGTTCTTC	CASNVQGSIYNEQFF
-	TRBV19	-	TRBJ2-1	TGTGCCAGTAGGAGCGGACCCGCTGGAAATGAGCAGTTCTTC	CASRSGPAGNEQFF
TRBD1	TRBV6-5	-	TRBJ1-5	TGTGCCACGCGAACAATACAGGGGAGCAATCAGCCCCAGCATTTT	CATRTIQGSNQPQHF
-	TRBV19	once	TRBJ1-1	TGTGCCAGTAGTATTGGGAGGAACACTGAAGCTTTCTTT	CASSIGRNTEAFF
-	TRBV2	-	TRBJ1-1	TGTGCCAGCAATTTGGGCACTTCCGAAGCTTTCTTT	CASNLGTSEAFF
-	TRBV2	few	TRBJ2-7	TGTGCCAGCAGTCCCGGGATCTACTACGAGCAGTACTTC	CASSPGIYYEQYF
TRBD2	TRBV6-5	-	TRBJ2-2	TGTGCCAGCAGACGAGGCGGGGGGGGCACCGGGGAGCTGTTTTTT	CASRRGGGGTGELFF
TRBD1	TRBV27	-	TRBJ2-7	TGTGCCAGCAGCCGAGAGCCGGGACAGGGCTACGAGCAGTACTTC	CASSREPGQGYEQYF
-	TRBV27	-	TRBJ2-2	TGTGCCAGCAGTTTTGGCCAAACCGGGGAGCTGTTTTTT	CASSFGQTGELFF
-	TRBV6-5	-	TRBJ1-5	TGTGCCAGCAGCCGGACAGTCAATCAGCCCCAGCATTTT	CASSRTVNQPQHF
TRBD2	TRBV4-2	-	TRBJ2-1	TGTGCCAGCAGCCAACCCGGACTAGCGGGGGGGACTGAGCAGTTCTTC	CASSQPGLAGGTEQFF
-	TRBV5-5	-	TRBJ1-4	TGTGCCAGCAGCTTGGAGTGGGGCGGAAAACTGTTTTTT	CASSLEWGGKLFF
-	TRBV5-5	-	TRBJ2-7	TGTGCCTCCCGACCGGAGGCCTGGGCCTCCGAGCAGTACTTC	CASRPEAWASEQYF
-	TRBV7-9	-	TRBJ1-5	TGTGCCAGCAGCTTAGCTGGGGAGAACCAGCATTTT	CASSLAGENQHF
-	TRBV5-1	once	TRBJ2-1	TGCGCCAGCAGCCGCTCAACTTCCAGCGTGGACAATGAGCAGTTCTTC	CASSRSTSSVDNEQFF
-	TRBV6-1	-	TRBJ1-3	TGTGCCAGCAGTGAAGCGGCAGGGCGCTCGGGAAACACCATATATTTT	CASSEAAGRSGNTIYF
TRBD2	TRBV14	few	TRBJ2-3	TGTGCCAGTCAGGGACTAGCGGTCACAGATACGCAGTATTTT	CASQGLAVTDTQYF
-	TRBV9	-	TRBJ2-7	TGTGCCAGCAGCGTATTTATCCACGAGCAGTACTTC	CASSVFIHEQYF
-	TRBV14	-	TRBJ1-2	TGTGCCAGCAGCCGACTGAACTATGGCTACACCTTC	CASSRLNYGYTF
-	TRBV7-8	-	TRBJ1-5	TGTGCCAGCAGCTCCAGGGGTGCGGGCAATCAGCCCCAGCATTTT	CASSSRGAGNQPQHF
-	TRBV2	-	TRBJ2-7	TGTGCCAGCAGCGAGGGAGTGAAACCCTACGAGCAGTACTTC	CASSEGVKPYEQYF
-	TRBV6-5	few	TRBJ1-4	TGTGCCAGCAGCTACTCTGCGGGCGGCAATGAAAAACTGTTTTTT	CASSYSAGGNEKLFF